The clone carrying this T cell receptor (beta chain) was seen at least ten times. The antigen remains undetermined. V lost 3 bases and J lost 2, with 14 bases in between. CDR3 length: 14 residues. Germline V gives CDR1 GTSNPN, CDR2 SVGIG (reference sequence). MiXCR, applied by TCRdb to the RACE reads, yields one record per CDR3 protein. The table has about 82,000 distinct CDR3 sequences, about an eighth seen once. This entry belongs to a study of human T cells and chemical hapten exposure. About the study: A 2 cm by 2 cm inner upper arm patch received 2% DPC for sensitization. Diagnoses of alopecia areata, totalis or universalis occurred in mostly female patients.

Time point in this sample: patch test 3, about 24 weeks after DPC sensitization. The treatment denotes: therapeutic diphenylcyclopropenone sensitization with weekly scalp DPC. Alopecia patients between 18 and 70 years old and suitable for DPC were used as donors. Points from the study as a whole: With DPC sensitization, TCRs exceeding 1 in 1000 frequency showed no change.

Sequencing was performed on whole blood, taken in connection with sensitization to the hapten diphenylcyclopropenone (DPC). This sequence originates from a woman in her 50s with alopecia areata. Some clones in this sample may be carry-over from other donors' samples. The chain recombines TRBV30 with TRBJ2-7, with unresolved D. CDR3 sequence reads: CAWSPPVATYEQYF. CDR3 nucleotides: TGTGCCTGGAGCCCACCGGTCGCAACCTACGAGCAGTACTTC.